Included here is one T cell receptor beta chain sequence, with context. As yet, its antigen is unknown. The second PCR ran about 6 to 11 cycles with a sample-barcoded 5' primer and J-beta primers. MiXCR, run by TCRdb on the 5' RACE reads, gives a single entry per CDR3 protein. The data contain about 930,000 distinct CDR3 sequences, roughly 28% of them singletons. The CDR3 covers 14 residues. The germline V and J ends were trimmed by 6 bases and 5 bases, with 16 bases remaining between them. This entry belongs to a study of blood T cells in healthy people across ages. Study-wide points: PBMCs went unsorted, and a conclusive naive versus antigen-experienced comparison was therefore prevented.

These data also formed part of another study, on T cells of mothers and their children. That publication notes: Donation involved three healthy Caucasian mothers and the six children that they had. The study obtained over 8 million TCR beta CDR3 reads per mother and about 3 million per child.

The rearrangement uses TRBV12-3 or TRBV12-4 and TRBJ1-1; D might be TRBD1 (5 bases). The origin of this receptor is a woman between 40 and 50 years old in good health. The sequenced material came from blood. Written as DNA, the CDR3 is TGTGCCAGCAGCCGGGGCGGCGGAGGAACTGAAGCTTTCTTT. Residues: CASSRGGGGTEAFF.